The 2 T cell receptor beta chains below all came from one sample that was sequenced in a study of T-cell memory formation after mild COVID-19. MiXCR, applied by TCRdb to the 5' RACE reads, yields one record per CDR3 protein. This table has around 150,000 distinct CDR3 sequences, around a tenth appearing once. Sequencing used PBMCs or a T cell subset sorted from them (not recorded which). The receptors shown here come from a man between 18 and 35 years old who had mild COVID-19 (a few samples of this study predate the infection). Cell type and time point are not known.

This rearrangement joins TRBV7-2 to TRBJ2-5; tentative D call: TRBD1 (5 bases). The CDR3 is 14 amino acids. Trimming left V 0 bases short and J 2 bases short, with 7 bases between. Germline loops: CDR1 SGHTA, CDR2 FQGNSA. The CDR3 region is CASSLARQQETQYF. The CDR3, as DNA: TGTGCCAGCAGCTTAGCGAGACAGCAAGAGACCCAGTACTTC.

This clonotype was counted a few times. CDR3 amino acids: CASSLRGVTGHEQFF. The CDR3 bases are TGTGCCAGCAGTTTACGCGGGGTCACCGGGCATGAGCAGTTCTTC. The chain is built from TRBV12-3 or TRBV12-4 and TRBJ2-1; D possibly corresponds to TRBD2 (6 bases). The CDR3 sequence is 15 residues long. The ends were cut back, 2 bases at V and 8 bases at J, with 16 bases in the middle.